This T cell receptor (beta chain) comes out of a study of T cells in localized non-small cell lung cancer. Comment on this clone: No antigen is known for it.

Overall study findings and caveats: With higher T cell density in blood came longer overall survival. Tumor showed lower T cell clonality than uninvolved adjacent lung, where it was highest. Analysis by sequencing included only one tumor region, so heterogeneity remains possible. Adjacent lung tissue had a median around 50 of the top 100 clones found in the tumor.

TCRdb keeps only in-frame clones here, not all; method: immunoSEQ multiplex PCR. This table holds about 59,000 clones, 91% found once. The germline CDR1 and CDR2 sequences are GTSNPN and SVGIG (reference sequence). This CDR3 is 14 amino acids long. The germline V and J ends were trimmed by 2 bases and 4 bases, with 12 bases remaining between them. This sequence was found in a man between 40 and 70 years old with stage I lung adenocarcinoma. This sample comprised peripheral blood, obtained before any cancer treatment. The rearrangement links TRBV30 to TRBJ2-1; D remains unclear. The CDR3 DNA follows: TGTGCCTGGAGTCCCTCCATAGGGTACAATGAGCAGTTCTTC. Translating gives CAWSPSIGYNEQFF. The whole variable domain, filled in from reference TRBV30 and TRBJ2-1, reads SQTIHQWPATLVQPVGSPLSLECTVEGTSNPNLYWYRQAAGRGLQLLFYSVGIGQISSEVPQNLSASRPQDRQFILSSKKLLLSDSGFYLCAWSPSIGYNEQFFGPGTRLTVL.